These T cell receptor beta chains were read from a single sample in a study of T cell clones after liver transplantation. Sequencing was performed with immunoSEQ multiplex PCR; in TCRdb, only in-frame clones are kept and a portion is missing. The table lists around 60,000 clones, roughly two thirds of them singletons, with 14% to 15% in the top ten. Sequencing was performed on CD4+ T cells from blood, taken before liver transplant. Source of these receptors: a human donor who received a liver transplant. Each CDR3 is given with its conserved first and last residue. D genes are given only for firm matches. Some rows mark clone size as missing; the rest say once, few, many or name a class of expanded clone.

few TRBJ1-2 TRBV9 . TGTGCCAGCAGCGTAGGGGCCGACTATGGCTACACCTTC CASSVGADYGYTF
. TRBJ2-5 TRBV5-1 TRBD1 TGCGCCAGCAGCTTGGCGGACAGGGCGTACCAAGAGACCCAGTACTTC CASSLADRAYQETQYF
many TRBJ1-5 TRBV5-4 . TGTGCCAGCAGCTGGGGAGGACATAATCAGCCCCAGCATTTT CASSWGGHNQPQHF
. TRBJ1-1 TRBV4-2 . TGTGCCAGCAGCCAGGTTGACCCAGGCGCTGAAGCTTTCTTT CASSQVDPGAEAFF
. TRBJ1-5 TRBV10-1 . TGCGCCAGCATTGTACGGGACAATCAGCCCCAGCATTTT CASIVRDNQPQHF
. TRBJ1-2 TRBV5-5 TRBD1 TGTGCCAGCAGCCAGGACAGGGACGGCTACACCTTC CASSQDRDGYTF
. TRBJ2-1 TRBV6-1 TRBD2 TGTGCCAGCAGTGTGCAAGCGGGGGGGCCGAATGAGCAGTTCTTC CASSVQAGGPNEQFF
. TRBJ2-7 TRBV6-5 . TGTGCCAGCAGTCCTGGCAGCTCCTACGAGCAGTACTTC CASSPGSSYEQYF
. TRBJ1-6 TRBV7-6 TRBD1 TGTGCCAGCAGCTTATTAGGTGGAGGGGGCGACTTGGATTCACCCCTCCACTTT CASSLLGGGGDLDSPLHF
. TRBJ1-5 TRBV5-8 TRBD1 TGTGCCAGCAGCTTTGGACAGGGGGCCCGGCAGCCCCAGCATTTT CASSFGQGARQPQHF
. TRBJ2-2 TRBV9 TRBD2 TGTGCCAGCAGCGCCCGGAGTAGCGGGTACACCGGGGAGCTGTTTTTT CASSARSSGYTGELFF
. TRBJ2-3 TRBV30 . TGTGCCTGGTCTGGTACCCACGCAGGGGATACGCAGTATTTT CAWSGTHAGDTQYF
. TRBJ2-1 TRBV6-5 . TGTGCCAGCAGTTACTCGTGGTCCCAACGGAATGAGCAGTTCTTC CASSYSWSQRNEQFF
. TRBJ2-3 TRBV7-6 TRBD2 TGTGCCAGCAGCTTAGGGTCCCTAGCGGGGGCCACAGATACGCAGTATTTT CASSLGSLAGATDTQYF
once TRBJ2-3 TRBV15 TRBD1 TGTGCCACCAGCCGGGGACAGGGTAGAGATACGCAGTATTTT CATSRGQGRDTQYF
. TRBJ1-1 TRBV2 TRBD1 TGTGCCAGCAGTGAATCCTGGACAGGGGGAACTGAAGCTTTCTTT CASSESWTGGTEAFF
. TRBJ2-2 TRBV14 . TGTGCCAGCAGCCTCCGACTCCATGCCGGGGAGCTGTTTTTT CASSLRLHAGELFF
. TRBJ1-4 TRBV30 . TGTGCCTGCAACCTCAGGGAGGGGGAAAAACTGTTTTTT CACNLREGEKLFF
. TRBJ1-1 TRBV30 . TGTGCCTGGACCTTAACGGCTGAAGCTTTCTTT CAWTLTAEAFF
once TRBJ2-7 TRBV6-6 TRBD1 TGTGCCAGCAGCCCCGGGACAGTCTACGAGCAGTACTTC CASSPGTVYEQYF
few TRBJ1-6 TRBV6-6 . TGTGCCAGCAGTAGCTTCGGGGAGGAGTATAATTCACCCCTCCACTTT CASSSFGEEYNSPLHF
few TRBJ2-7 TRBV6-5 . TGTGCCAGCAGTTACGGAAACAGGGTGGGCTACGAGCAGTACTTC CASSYGNRVGYEQYF
. TRBJ1-2 TRBV6-1 TRBD1 TGTGCCAGCAGCCCGGGACAGGGGGCGGCCTATTCTTACACCTTC CASSPGQGAAYSYTF
. TRBJ1-2 TRBV16 . TGTGCCAGCAGCCAATCTCCAGGGACAACTGGTGGCTACACCTTC CASSQSPGTTGGYTF